These 24 T cell receptor beta chains were sequenced from one sample in a study of T cells in Graves' hyperthyroidism and ophthalmopathy. The CDR3 regions of TCR beta were amplified from RNA transcripts. TCR CDR3 underwent first-round RT-PCR with the HTBI primer set. TCRdb ran MiXCR on the multiplex PCR reads and lists one entry per CDR3 protein. The table has fewer than 450,000 distinct CDR3 sequences, 13% to 15% seen once. The sample consisted of blood. The receptors stem from a woman between 55 and 75 years old with Graves' ophthalmopathy.

This clonotype has a count of ten or more. The V call is TRBV18, the J call TRBJ2-7; weak D call: TRBD2 (6 bases). This CDR3 region has 13 residues. V was clipped by 0 bases and J by 6 bases, with 9 bases between them. Germline-derived CDR1 and CDR2 are KGHSH and LQKENI. The CDR3: CASSPPEGTEQYF. The CDR3 nucleotides read TGTGCCAGCTCACCACCGGAGGGAACCGAGCAGTACTTC.

This clonotype was recorded at least ten times. The chain uses TRBV5-1 and TRBJ2-1; 7 bases map to TRBD2. V shed 1 base and J 6 bases; nucleotides not matched to a gene: 10. The CDR3 length is 16 residues. The V gene's germline CDR1 is SGHRS and CDR2 YFSETQ. The CDR3 spells CASSLPFGLVGNEQFF. For the CDR3, the DNA is TGCGCCAGCAGCTTGCCCTTCGGACTAGTGGGCAATGAGCAGTTCTTC.

This chain uses TRBV20-1 with TRBJ2-3; D could derive from TRBD1 or TRBD2 (5 bases each). The CDR3 runs to 14 residues. Trimming pared 4 bases from V and 2 bases from J, leaving 13 bases between. The germline V gene encodes CDR1 DFQATT and CDR2 SNEGSKA (reference sequence). The CDR3 reads CSATSSGTTDTQYF. The CDR3 DNA reads as TGCAGTGCTACTAGTTCGGGGACCACAGATACGCAGTATTTT.

This clonotype showed up just a few times. The V gene is TRBV5-6, the J gene TRBJ2-6; 9 positions agree with TRBD1. Germline V gene lookup returns CDR1 SGHDT and CDR2 YYEEEE. The CDR3 spans 17 residues. The trim removed 4 bases at V and 0 bases at J, leaving 5 bases unmatched. DNA for the CDR3: TGTGCCAGCAGCCGAGGACAGGGGCCCTCTGGGGCCAACGTCCTGACTTTC. Translating it yields CASSRGQGPSGANVLTF.

The table lists this clonotype with a few counts. This chain links TRBV10-1 with TRBJ1-3; D may be TRBD1 (6 bases). The CDR3 spans 15 residues. With 9 bases removed from V and 0 bases from J, the gap between germline ends came to 15 bases. The germline V gene has CDR1 WNHNN and CDR2 SYGVQD (reference sequence). Written as DNA, the CDR3 is TGCGCCAGAGCCCCCCGGACAGTCTCTGGAAACACCATATATTTT. Protein product: CARAPRTVSGNTIYF.

In its sample, this clonotype was seen many times. The chain couples TRBV5-1 to TRBJ2-1; tentative D call: TRBD2 (6 bases). Trimming cost V 3 bases and J 2 bases, with 12 bases left between them. CDR1 SGHRS and CDR2 YFSETQ come from the germline V gene. The CDR3 consists of 15 residues. DNA of the CDR3: TGCGCCAGCAGCTCCCGGGACTCCGCCTACAATGAGCAGTTCTTC. It specifies CASSSRDSAYNEQFF. Full variable domain (remainder filled in from reference TRBV5-1 and TRBJ2-1): KAGVTQTPRYLIKTRGQQVTLSCSPISGHRSVSWYQQTPGQGLQFLFEYFSETQRNKGNFPGRFSGRQFSNSRSEMNVSTLELGDSALYLCASSSRDSAYNEQFFGPGTRLTVL.

The chain links TRBV9 to TRBJ1-4; 8 bases are shared with TRBD1. The J segment lost 8 bases and the V segment lost 4 bases, leaving 10 bases of the junction unmatched. CDR3 length equals 15 residues. The germline V gene has CDR1 SGDLS and CDR2 YYNGEE. The CDR3 DNA follows: TGTGCCAGCAGCTCAGAGACAGGGGTGAACGAAAAACTGTTTTTT. Translated: CASSSETGVNEKLFF. Full variable domain (missing parts from reference TRBV9 and TRBJ1-4): DSGVTQTPKHLITATGQRVTLRCSPRSGDLSVYWYQQSLDQGLQFLIQYYNGEERAKGNILERFSAQQFPDLHSELNLSSLELGDSALYFCASSSETGVNEKLFFGSGTQLSVL.

This clonotype was seen at least ten times. This chain links TRBV5-1 with TRBJ2-5; a possible D gene is TRBD1 (5 bases). Between the trimmed V and J ends, which lost 2 bases and 5 bases, there was a span of 16 bases. The CDR3 extends over 15 amino acids. The germline CDR1 and CDR2 sequences are SGHRS and YFSETQ. The CDR3 sequence is CASSFGHPTEETQYF. Here the CDR3 DNA reads TGCGCCAGCAGCTTCGGACACCCAACGGAGGAGACCCAGTACTTC.

In this sample, this clonotype turned up many times. The chain links TRBV7-6 to TRBJ2-2, with TRBD2 matching over 11 bases. Trimming cost V 5 bases and J 4 bases; bases outside gene matches: 12. Per the germline V gene, CDR1 is SGHVS and CDR2 is FNYEAQ. The CDR3 runs 18 residues. The CDR3 is CASSPRALAGVGTGELFF. The CDR3 region has the DNA TGTGCCAGCAGCCCTAGGGCACTAGCGGGAGTCGGCACCGGGGAGCTGTTTTTT.

This clonotype was picked up many times. V is TRBV20-1 and J is TRBJ2-7; possible D gene TRBD2, 5 bases. Looked up from germline, CDR1 is DFQATT and CDR2 is SNEGSKA (reference sequence). V lost 4 bases and J 4 bases, leaving 14 bases between the germline ends. The CDR3 consists of 13 residues. CDR3 nucleotides: TGCAGTGCTATGGACTCGGTCGGGTACGAGCAGTACTTC. Protein sequence: CSAMDSVGYEQYF.

This clonotype has a count of ten or more. The CDR3 loop is CASSLGRTSGASTDTQYF. DNA of the CDR3: TGTGCCAGCAGTTTGGGACGGACTAGCGGGGCTAGCACAGATACGCAGTATTTT. V usage is TRBV28 and J usage is TRBJ2-3, with 12 positions matching TRBD2. The CDR3 totals 18 residues. Germline-derived CDR1 and CDR2 are MDHEN and SYDVKM. V gave up 3 bases and J gave up 0 bases; unmatched junction bases: 7.

This clonotype showed up many times. The V and J genes are TRBV24-1 and TRBJ2-3, with D tentatively TRBD1 (6 bases). The germline V and J ends were trimmed by 4 bases and 1 base, with 11 bases remaining between them. The CDR3 extends over 15 amino acids. CDR1 is KGHDR and CDR2 is SFDVKD in the germline V gene. Written as DNA, the CDR3 is TGTGCCACCAGTGACCCAGGGGCCGGCACAGATACGCAGTATTTT. Translated: CATSDPGAGTDTQYF.

V gene TRBV29-1 combines with J gene TRBJ2-7, with 10 bases matching TRBD2. The CDR3 consists of 14 residues. J lost 7 bases, V lost 7 bases, and 13 bases had no gene match. Germline V gene sequence: CDR1 SQVTM, CDR2 ANQGSEA. This CDR3 reads CSAIPLAGVGEQYF. CDR3 bases: TGCAGCGCCATACCGCTAGCGGGAGTTGGTGAGCAGTACTTC.

There are many counts of this clonotype. The chain recombines TRBV7-2 with TRBJ2-1; TRBD1 might be the D (5 bases). Germline assignment: CDR1 SGHTA and CDR2 FQGNSA. The CDR3 is 15 amino acids. The V end was cut by 5 bases, the J end by 8 bases, with 19 bases between. CDR3 sequence reads: CASSNRGAGLDEQFF. Here the CDR3 DNA reads TGTGCCAGCAGCAATAGGGGTGCCGGGCTCGATGAGCAGTTCTTC.

This clonotype was counted ten times or more. The chain recombines TRBV6-5 with TRBJ2-4, with a possible D match to TRBD1 (5 bases). Germline CDR1 MNHEY, CDR2 SVGAGI. CDR3 length: 15 amino acids. Trimming left V 2 bases short and J 6 bases short, with 14 bases between. This CDR3 is CASSYDARVGNIQYF. CDR3 nucleotide sequence: TGTGCCAGCAGTTACGATGCCAGGGTAGGAAACATTCAGTACTTC.

The rearrangement links TRBV4-1 to TRBJ2-1; 9 bases fit TRBD1. V lost 2 bases, J lost 4 bases, and 6 bases stayed unmatched. This CDR3 spans 16 amino acids. Germline V gives CDR1 MGHRA, CDR2 YSYEKL. The CDR3 nucleotides are TGCGCCAGCAGCCAACAACAGGGGGCGGGATACAATGAGCAGTTCTTC. As protein: CASSQQQGAGYNEQFF.

This clonotype was picked up many times. The J gene is TRBJ2-5, the V gene TRBV7-3; either TRBD1 or TRBD2 may fit D (6 bases each). Germline V lookup: CDR1 SGHTA, CDR2 FQGTGA. There are 15 residues in the CDR3. V lost 5 bases, J lost 4 bases, and 17 bases lay in between. The CDR3 here is CASSPTGGRGETQYF. DNA of the CDR3: TGTGCCAGCAGCCCAACCGGGGGCAGGGGAGAGACCCAGTACTTC.

In this sample, this clonotype turned up a few times. The V gene is TRBV29-1, the J gene TRBJ1-2; D possibly corresponds to TRBD1 (5 bases). The CDR3 extends over 14 amino acids. Trimming took off 5 bases at V and 4 bases at J, with 17 bases between the two ends. CDR1 is SQVTM, CDR2 ANQGSEA, per germline. In DNA, the CDR3 is TGCAGCGTTCTTGCGGAGGGGAATACCTATGGCTACACCTTC. This encodes CSVLAEGNTYGYTF.

This chain connects TRBV5-1 to TRBJ2-3, with 7 bases lining up with TRBD2. Trimming took 3 bases from V and 2 from J; bases not matched to a gene: 6. In germline, CDR1 is SGHRS, CDR2 YFSETQ. The CDR3 contains 15 residues. The CDR3 DNA reads TGCGCCAGCAGCTCCTCGGGACTAACCACAGATACGCAGTATTTT. Translation: CASSSSGLTTDTQYF.

This clonotype was observed at least ten times. This CDR3 reads CASSLNGVPGQPQHF. As DNA, the CDR3 is TGTGCCAGCAGCCTAAACGGGGTTCCTGGTCAGCCCCAGCATTTT. This chain joins TRBV3-1 and TRBJ1-5; D remains ambiguous. Germline CDR1 and CDR2: LGHDT and YNNKEL (reference sequence). V lost 4 bases and J 6 bases, leaving 16 bases between the germline ends. CDR3 size: 15 residues.

The chain combines TRBV7-2 with TRBJ1-3; D uncertain. V lost 4 bases to trimming and J lost 7 bases, with 8 bases between them. Germline V lookup: CDR1 SGHTA, CDR2 FQGNSA. This CDR3 is 12 amino acids long. CDR3 region: CASSYLANTIYF. The CDR3 DNA sequence: TGTGCCAGCAGCTACCTGGCTAACACCATATATTTT. The full variable domain, rest sourced from reference TRBV7-2 and TRBJ1-3, is GAGVSQSPSNKVTEKGKDVELRCDPISGHTALYWYRQSLGQGLEFLIYFQGNSAPDKSGLPSDRFSAERTGGSVSTLTIQRTQQEDSAVYLCASSYLANTIYFGEGSWLTVV.

The rearrangement uses TRBV4-2 and TRBJ2-7; D is unclear. Germline V gives CDR1 LGHNA, CDR2 YNFKEQ. The CDR3 loop spans 15 amino acids. Deletions cut 0 bases from V and 3 bases from J, with 12 bases between. CDR3 sequence: CASSQDRADHYEQYF. The CDR3 bases are TGTGCCAGCAGCCAAGATCGGGCAGACCACTACGAGCAGTACTTC.

This clonotype has only a few counts. A read error is possible here, since a much larger clone lies one base away. The chain recombines TRBV5-1 with TRBJ2-7; D is unclear. The germline V gene has CDR1 SGHRS and CDR2 YFSETQ. V dropped 9 bases and J dropped 2 bases, with 15 bases sitting between them. This CDR3 contains 13 residues. CDR3 residues: CATPEGNPYEQYF. The CDR3 DNA is TGCGCCACCCCGGAAGGGAACCCCTACGAGCAGTACTTC. Together with reference TRBV5-1 and TRBJ2-7, the CDR3 gives the full variable domain: KAGVTQTPRYLIKTRGQQVTLSCSPISGHRSVSWYQQTPGQGLQFLFEYFSETQRNKGNFPGRFSGRQFSNSRSEMNVSTLELGDSALYLCATPEGNPYEQYFGPGTRLTVT.

This clonotype has more than one count but fewer than ten. The chain carries TRBV7-3 and TRBJ2-3; unclear D gene. The CDR3 is 16 amino acids. V was trimmed by 4 bases and J by 1 base, leaving 15 bases between them. Germline lookup yields CDR1 SGHTA and CDR2 FQGTGA. The CDR3, as DNA: TGTGCCAGCAGCTCCTCCCCGGGCCCTGGCACAGATACGCAGTATTTT. It translates to CASSSSPGPGTDTQYF. Complete variable domain (other parts from reference TRBV7-3 and TRBJ2-3): GAGVSQTPSNKVTEKGKYVELRCDPISGHTALYWYRQSLGQGPEFLIYFQGTGAADDSGLPNDRFFAVRPEGSVSTLKIQRTERGDSAVYLCASSSSPGPGTDTQYFGPGTRLTVL.